These 19 T cell receptor beta chains were all obtained from the same sample, sequenced in a study of CD8 T cells in Susac syndrome (dated by TCRdb to about 2019). The library was prepared using the immunoSEQ multiplex PCR assay. RNA was extracted with the RNeasy kit and 0.5 to 1 ug was reverse transcribed using random hexamers. TCRdb reanalyzed the raw reads on its own, using fastp at Q25 for trimming and MiXCR for clone calling, and kept in-frame beta chains. All rows with the same CDR3 protein become a single entry with the most common DNA and genes. The table for this sample lists about 160,000 distinct CDR3 sequences; approximately 94% of them were counted only once. In total, the top ten clones hold around 0.12% of the sample. The sequencing sample was made of CD4+ T cells from PBMCs. Source of these receptors: a human donor with Susac syndrome.

V usage is TRBV29-1 and J usage is TRBJ1-1; D ambiguous. Germline CDR1 SQVTM, CDR2 ANQGSEA. V lost 1 base and J 4 bases, leaving 16 bases between the germline ends. This CDR3 is 15 amino acids long. The CDR3 sequence: CSVEGIKVDGTEAFF. The CDR3 DNA is TGCAGCGTTGAAGGTATTAAGGTAGATGGCACTGAAGCTTTCTTT. Full variable domain (missing parts from reference TRBV29-1 and TRBJ1-1): SAVISQKPSRDICQRGTSLTIQCQVDSQVTMMFWYRQQPGQSLTLIATANQGSEATYESGFVIDKFPISRPNLTFSTLTVSNMSPEDSSIYLCSVEGIKVDGTEAFFGQGTRLTVV.

The chain is built from TRBV7-9 and TRBJ1-2; tentatively, D is TRBD1 (5 bases). The CDR3 covers 14 residues. V was shortened by 5 bases and J by 6 bases, with 16 bases between the two germline ends. Germline V CDR1 and CDR2: SEHNR, FQNEAQ (reference sequence). DNA for the CDR3: TGTGCCAGCAGCCTAAGGACACTTAAGGATGGCTACACCTTC. Translating gives CASSLRTLKDGYTF.

The CDR3 spells CSVGGQPQHF. The CDR3, as DNA: TGCAGTGTAGGGGGGCAGCCCCAGCATTTT. This rearrangement joins TRBV20-1 to TRBJ1-5; maybe TRBD1 (6 bases). This CDR3 comprises 10 residues. The germline V gene has CDR1 DFQATT and CDR2 SNEGSKA (reference sequence). The ends were cut back, 7 bases at V and 7 bases at J, with 8 bases in the middle.

The chain recombines TRBV20-1 with TRBJ1-6; D call uncertain. The CDR3 has 14 residues. Germline V gene lookup returns CDR1 DFQATT and CDR2 SNEGSKA (reference sequence). Trimming cost V 6 bases and J 7 bases, with 16 bases left between them. The CDR3 DNA sequence: TGCAGTGCCGTACATCAGGAGACCAATTCACCCCTCCACTTT. This encodes CSAVHQETNSPLHF.

The chain employs TRBV28 and TRBJ1-1; no clear D. There are 13 residues in the CDR3. Germline V lookup: CDR1 MDHEN, CDR2 SYDVKM. V gave up 7 bases and J gave up 2 bases, with 11 bases separating them. CDR3 loop: CASILPPNTEAFF. The CDR3 nucleotides read TGTGCCAGCATCCTCCCTCCTAACACTGAAGCTTTCTTT.

This clonotype was detected once. V gene TRBV29-1 combines with J gene TRBJ1-1; no definite D call. Trimming stripped 6 bases from V and 7 bases from J, with 18 bases between. This CDR3 spans 13 amino acids. The germline CDR1 and CDR2 sequences are SQVTM and ANQGSEA. The chain's CDR3 is CSVRFGRLREAFF. CDR3 DNA: TGCAGCGTCCGTTTCGGGAGACTACGTGAAGCTTTCTTT.

The chain is built from TRBV3-1 and TRBJ1-5, with D unresolved. Per the germline V gene, CDR1 is LGHDT and CDR2 is YNNKEL (reference sequence). The ends were cut back, 1 base at V and 3 bases at J, with 13 bases in the middle. This CDR3 has 16 residues. CDR3 sequence reads: CASSQGGRGPNQPQHF. For the CDR3, the DNA is TGTGCCAGCAGCCAAGGCGGCAGAGGGCCCAATCAGCCCCAGCATTTT.

The rearrangement links TRBV15 to TRBJ2-5; no reliable D call. The CDR3 runs to 14 residues. CDR1 is LNHNV and CDR2 is YYDKDF in the germline V gene (reference sequence). V lost 0 bases and J lost 2, with 7 bases in between. The CDR3 sequence is CATSRDRIQETQYF. CDR3 sequence (DNA): TGTGCCACCAGCAGAGATCGGATACAAGAGACCCAGTACTTC. Together with reference TRBV15 and TRBJ2-5, the CDR3 gives the full variable domain: DAMVIQNPRYQVTQFGKPVTLSCSQTLNHNVMYWYQQKSSQAPKLLFHYYDKDFNNEADTPDNFQSRRPNTSFCFLDIRSPGLGDTAMYLCATSRDRIQETQYFGPGTRLLVL.

The chain is built from TRBV6-2 or TRBV6-3 and TRBJ2-1; 8 nucleotides agree with TRBD2. This CDR3 is built from 15 residues. Germline CDR1 and CDR2: MNHEY and SVGEGT. J lost 3 bases, V lost 7 bases, and 8 bases had no gene match. The CDR3 region has the DNA TGTGCCAGCACTGAGCGGGAGCTGGGCTACAATGAGCAGTTCTTC. Translation: CASTERELGYNEQFF.

The chain joins TRBV7-2 to TRBJ2-7; possibly TRBD1 for D (7 bases). V was shortened by 3 bases and J by 4 bases, with 13 bases between the two germline ends. Germline lookup yields CDR1 SGHTA and CDR2 FQGNSA. This CDR3 comprises 14 residues. The CDR3: CASSFGGTAYEQYV. DNA of the CDR3: TGTGCCAGCAGCTTCGGCGGGACAGCTTACGAGCAGTACGTC.

This chain joins TRBV2 and TRBJ1-2; D not resolved. V was clipped by 2 bases and J by 6 bases, with 10 bases between them. The length of the CDR3 is 13 residues. CDR1 and CDR2 from the germline V gene are SNHLY and FYNNEI. CDR3 bases: TGTGCCAGCAGTGAACGGCAGCTTAATGGCTACACCTTC. It specifies CASSERQLNGYTF.

The chain recombines TRBV29-1 with TRBJ2-1; 8 bases align to TRBD2. The CDR3 sequence is 14 residues long. Germline loops: CDR1 SQVTM, CDR2 ANQGSEA. V shed 3 bases and J 4 bases; nucleotides not matched to a gene: 5. The CDR3 DNA sequence: TGCAGCGTTGAGGTGGTAGCGGGGTACAATGAGCAGTTCTTC. Protein product: CSVEVVAGYNEQFF.

This rearrangement joins TRBV9 to TRBJ2-1; D is ambiguous. Trimming removed 2 bases from V and 8 bases from J, with 11 bases in between. CDR1 and CDR2 from the germline V gene are SGDLS and YYNGEE. This CDR3 region has 13 residues. The CDR3 spells CASSVLSSHEQFF. CDR3 nucleotides: TGTGCCAGCAGCGTTTTGAGCAGCCATGAGCAGTTCTTC. The entire variable domain, with the rest obtained from reference TRBV9 and TRBJ2-1, is as follows: DSGVTQTPKHLITATGQRVTLRCSPRSGDLSVYWYQQSLDQGLQFLIQYYNGEERAKGNILERFSAQQFPDLHSELNLSSLELGDSALYFCASSVLSSHEQFFGPGTRLTVL.

V is TRBV24-1 and J is TRBJ2-3; TRBD1 aligns across 7 bases. The CDR3 consists of 13 residues. V shed 3 bases, J shed 6 bases, and the junction held 2 bases outside the gene matches. Per the germline V gene, CDR1 is KGHDR and CDR2 is SFDVKD. This CDR3 reads CATSDGTADTQYF. For the CDR3, the DNA is TGTGCCACCAGTGATGGGACAGCCGATACGCAGTATTTT.

V gene TRBV13 combines with J gene TRBJ2-3; D perhaps matches TRBD2 (5 bases). Germline-derived CDR1 and CDR2 are PRHDT and FYEKMQ (reference sequence). CDR3 length: 14 residues. Trimming left V 8 bases short and J 5 bases short, with 17 bases between. For the CDR3, the DNA is TGTGCCAGCGCCTTAGGACTGTGGGTAGATACGCAGTATTTT. Translating it yields CASALGLWVDTQYF.

This clonotype has more than one count but fewer than ten. This chain's CDR3 is CASSPGTGYNQPQHF. CDR3 coding DNA: TGTGCCAGCAGTCCGGGGACAGGATACAATCAGCCCCAGCATTTT. The chain combines TRBV12-3 or TRBV12-4 with TRBJ1-5, with 8 bases lining up with TRBD1. CDR3 length: 15 amino acids. The V gene end was trimmed by 5 bases and the J gene end by 3 bases; junction bases not matched to a gene: 6.

This sequence joins TRBV19 and TRBJ1-2; D gene unclear. The CDR3 has 14 residues. Trimming took 5 bases from V and 4 from J, leaving 14 bases between them. CDR1 and CDR2 (germline): LNHDA, SQIVND (reference sequence). The CDR3 bases are TGTGCCAGTAGTCTAACACCACCCCTCTATGGCTACACCTTC. This codes for CASSLTPPLYGYTF.

V is TRBV20-1 and J is TRBJ2-5; D not certain. Germline assignment: CDR1 DFQATT and CDR2 SNEGSKA (reference sequence). The CDR3 totals 13 residues. Trimming took off 4 bases at V and 5 bases at J, with 14 bases between the two ends. The CDR3 region is CSATDGYEETQYF. DNA of the CDR3: TGCAGTGCTACGGACGGTTACGAGGAGACCCAGTACTTC.

The chain joins TRBV20-1 to TRBJ2-5; maybe TRBD1 (5 bases). From germline, CDR1 is DFQATT and CDR2 SNEGSKA (reference sequence). V was trimmed by 7 bases and J by 4 bases, leaving 13 bases between them. This CDR3 region has 12 residues. This chain's CDR3 is CSERGSGETQYF. As DNA, the CDR3 is TGCAGTGAAAGGGGATCGGGAGAGACCCAGTACTTC.